This TCR beta chain was recovered during a study of CD8 T cells in ankylosing spondylitis. Study results and caveats: Disease-associated clones were CD8+ and fairly uncommon in peripheral blood.

CDR3 length: 14 residues. The V and J ends lost 6 bases and 3 bases respectively, with 12 bases between them. The sample holds many counts of this clonotype. Its antigen is undetermined. MiXCR was run by TCRdb on the 5' RACE reads, yielding one entry per CDR3 protein. The repertoire has around 210,000 distinct CDR3 sequences, 8.2% of them found once; the top ten carry more than 4.5%. The sequence was obtained from a female donor with ankylosing spondylitis or in good health (not recorded which). This chain links TRBV12-3 or TRBV12-4 with TRBJ1-5; D is possibly TRBD1 (5 bases). Sequencing was performed on blood, either unsorted or a sorted T cell fraction (not recorded which). CDR3 in DNA: TGTGCCAGCAGAATAGGGACTTCCAATCAGCCCCAGCATTTT. Residues: CASRIGTSNQPQHF.